The rows below give T cell receptor beta chains drawn from one sample of a study of cytomegalovirus exposure and HLA in healthy donors. Data came from immunoSEQ multiplex PCR; TCRdb stores just in-frame clones and leaves some out. The sample has about 170,000 clones, roughly 73% seen once. The sample taken for sequencing was PBMCs. Receptor source: a female donor in good health and CMV-seronegative. CDR3s include the opening cysteine and the closing phenylalanine or tryptophan. The D gene is left open where the match is weak. Clone size is shown for a subset of rows, as once, few, many or a class of expanded clone.

abundance	v_gene	d_gene	j_gene	CDR3nt	CDR3aa
.	TRBV27	.	TRBJ2-7	TGTGCCAGCCAAGGGAGCCCCTACGAGCAGTACTTC	CASQGSPYEQYF
few	TRBV2	TRBD2	TRBJ2-2	TGTGCCAGCAGTCTCCTAGCGGGGGCTCCCTTATCTTTT	CASSLLAGAPLSF
.	TRBV6-5	.	TRBJ1-1	TGTGCCAGCAGTGCGATGACTGGGAACACTGAAGCTTTCTTT	CASSAMTGNTEAFF
.	TRBV5-1	TRBD1	TRBJ2-7	TGCGCCAGCAGCTCTTTACCCCTTGACAGGGCTGCGGCTGAGCAGTACTTC	CASSSLPLDRAAAEQYF
.	TRBV7-9	.	TRBJ1-2	TGTGCCAGCAGCGGGGTCCAGGGCATGGAGTACACCTTC	CASSGVQGMEYTF
.	TRBV9	.	TRBJ2-2	TGTGCCAGCAGCGTTGGGACATTGACGAACACCGGGGAGCTGTTTTTT	CASSVGTLTNTGELFF
.	TRBV2	.	TRBJ1-2	TGTGCCAGCAGTTCCGGGGGGCGCGGCCAGGGCTACACCTTC	CASSSGGRGQGYTF
few	TRBV28	TRBD1	TRBJ1-5	TGTGCCAGCAGTTTACCGGGACAGGGGGATTATAGCAATCAGCCCCAGCATTTT	CASSLPGQGDYSNQPQHF
few	TRBV4-3	TRBD1	TRBJ2-3	TGCGCCAGCAGCCAGACAGGGGCAGAACGCACAGATACGCAGTATTTT	CASSQTGAERTDTQYF
.	TRBV18	TRBD2	TRBJ2-2	TGTGCCAGCTCACCTAGCGGGGGGCCGAACACCGGGGAGCTGTTTTTT	CASSPSGGPNTGELFF
once	TRBV5-1	.	TRBJ2-3	TGCGCCAGCAGCCGTAACAGGGCGGGAGACACAGATACGCAGTATTTT	CASSRNRAGDTDTQYF
.	TRBV10-3	.	TRBJ1-1	TGTGCCATCAGTGGGGGGGGTTTTCCTGAAGCTTTCTTT	CAISGGGFPEAFF
.	TRBV6-1	.	TRBJ1-1	TGTGCCAGCAGCCCAGCGGCGATACGGAACACTGAAGCTTTCTTT	CASSPAAIRNTEAFF
.	TRBV4-1	.	TRBJ2-7	TGCGCCAGCAGCCAGCTAGGTGCCTACGAGCAGTACTTC	CASSQLGAYEQYF
.	TRBV5-4	.	TRBJ2-1	TGTGCCAGCAGCTTGGTAGGGGGGGCGGGAGAGCAGTTCTTC	CASSLVGGAGEQFF
.	TRBV19	TRBD2	TRBJ2-2	TGTGCCAGTAGTATAGGGGGACTAGCGGGGAACACCGGGGAGCTGTTTTTT	CASSIGGLAGNTGELFF
.	TRBV11-2	TRBD1	TRBJ2-1	TGTGCCAGCAGCCGTCCGGGACAGGGATTGAATGAGCAGTTCTTC	CASSRPGQGLNEQFF
.	TRBV2	TRBD1	TRBJ1-1	TGTGCCAGCAAAGAGCAGGGGGCCCGTTCTCACGCTGAAGCTTTCTTT	CASKEQGARSHAEAFF
.	TRBV6-1	TRBD2	TRBJ2-5	TGTGCCAGTAGTACTAGCGGGAGCGGGACCCAGTACTTC	CASSTSGSGTQYF
.	TRBV27	.	TRBJ1-2	TGTGCCAGCAGTCGCAACAGGGTCTTCTACACCTTC	CASSRNRVFYTF
.	TRBV2	TRBD2	TRBJ2-5	TGTGCCAGCAAGCGGGACCTTCTAGAGACCCAGTACTTC	CASKRDLLETQYF
.	TRBV7-2	TRBD2	TRBJ2-5	TGTGCCAGCAGCTTATATACGGGGGGCCAAGAGACCCAGTACTTC	CASSLYTGGQETQYF
.	TRBV6-5	.	TRBJ2-7	TGTGCCAGCAGTATCAGGAGGGATACATACGAGCAGTACTTC	CASSIRRDTYEQYF
.	TRBV5-1	.	TRBJ1-3	TGCGCCAGCAGCTTGGATACAGGGACTGGAAACACCATATATTTT	CASSLDTGTGNTIYF
.	TRBV28	TRBD1	TRBJ1-2	TGTGCCAGCAGTCTTTATCCCCCTCGGACAGGAAACTATGGCTACACCTTC	CASSLYPPRTGNYGYTF
.	TRBV2	TRBD1	TRBJ1-5	TGTGCCAGCAGGACAGGGTTGGTGAGCAATCAGCCCCAGCATTTT	CASRTGLVSNQPQHF
.	TRBV5-1	.	TRBJ2-5	TGCGCCAGCAGCTTGGTTCCAGGGTCGGTGGAGACCCAGTACTTC	CASSLVPGSVETQYF
few	TRBV5-8	TRBD2	TRBJ2-7	TGTGCCAGCAGCTTGGGGGAGGGCTCCTACGAGCAGTACTTC	CASSLGEGSYEQYF
.	TRBV28	TRBD1	TRBJ2-2	TGTGCCAGCAGCCAGCAGACAGGGGCGAACACCGGGGAGCTGTTTTTT	CASSQQTGANTGELFF
once	TRBV5-5	.	TRBJ1-2	TGTGCCAGCAGCTTGTATGGCAGTAACTATGGCTACACCTTC	CASSLYGSNYGYTF
once	TRBV28	.	TRBJ2-5	TGTGCCAGCAGTTTAGAGCGGGACAACGGCCAAGAGACCCAGTACTTC	CASSLERDNGQETQYF
.	TRBV7-9	TRBD1	TRBJ2-7	TGTTCCAGCAGCTTGACAGGGGACGAGCAGTACTTC	CSSSLTGDEQYF
.	TRBV5-1	TRBD2	TRBJ2-7	TGCGCCAGCAGCTTGCGGACTAGCGGGTTCCCCTACGAGCAGTACTTC	CASSLRTSGFPYEQYF
few	TRBV5-1	.	TRBJ1-1	TGCGCCAGCAGCTTGCGGGGTGGCACTGAAGCTTTCTTT	CASSLRGGTEAFF
.	TRBV19	.	TRBJ2-6	TGTGCCAGTAGTATAGATCTGGAGGGCGCTGGGGCCAACGTCCTGACTTTC	CASSIDLEGAGANVLTF
.	TRBV28	TRBD1	TRBJ1-2	TGTGCCAGCAGCTCGACCCTGACAGGGGACTATGGCTACACCTTC	CASSSTLTGDYGYTF
.	TRBV9	TRBD1	TRBJ1-6	TGTGCCAGCAGCGCGACAGGGAATTCACCCCTCCACTTT	CASSATGNSPLHF
.	TRBV5-6	TRBD1	TRBJ1-4	TGTGCCAGCAGCCCGAGGACAGGGCGGGGGGAAAAACTGTTTTTT	CASSPRTGRGEKLFF
.	TRBV10-1	.	TRBJ1-3	TGCGCCAGCAGTGAGTCGAACGTTTACAGTAGCTCTGGAAACACCATATATTTT	CASSESNVYSSSGNTIYF
few	TRBV30	.	TRBJ2-7	TGTGCCTGGAGGGAAAGGGGAGGATACGAGCAGTACTTC	CAWRERGGYEQYF
.	TRBV2	.	TRBJ1-1	TGTGCCAGCAGTGAAAGGGGGGGAGGGGCAGCCGCAAACACTGAAGCTTTCTTT	CASSERGGGAAANTEAFF
.	TRBV7-3	.	TRBJ1-1	TGTGCCAGCAGCTTATATCCCGACAGGATGAACACTGAAGCTTTCTTT	CASSLYPDRMNTEAFF
.	TRBV28	.	TRBJ1-1	TGTGCCAGCAGTTTACGTTCGGGAAAAAACACTGAAGCTTTCTTT	CASSLRSGKNTEAFF
.	TRBV5-4	TRBD2	TRBJ2-7	TGTGCCAGCAGCTTGGGCGGGGGGACCTACGAGCAGTACTTC	CASSLGGGTYEQYF
.	TRBV6-5	.	TRBJ2-2	TGTGCCAGCAACGCGGGGGCCCAGAACACCGGGGAGCTGTTTTTT	CASNAGAQNTGELFF
few	TRBV6-6	.	TRBJ1-3	TGTGCCAGCACCCCCTTGGACTTAGGGGGAAACACCATATATTTT	CASTPLDLGGNTIYF
.	TRBV19	.	TRBJ1-5	TGTGCCAGTAGTATGCCCCAGGACAGACAGCCCCAGCATTTT	CASSMPQDRQPQHF
.	TRBV6-5	TRBD2	TRBJ2-7	TGTGCCAGCACCAGAGCCGGGACTAGCGACTACGAGCAGTACTTC	CASTRAGTSDYEQYF
.	TRBV28	TRBD1	TRBJ2-2	TGTGCCAGCAGTCTTCCGGGACAGGTGAACACCGGGGAGCTGTTTTTT	CASSLPGQVNTGELFF
.	TRBV5-6	.	TRBJ1-1	TGTGCCAGCAGCTTGGGGTTTTTAGAAAGCACTGAAGCTTTCTTT	CASSLGFLESTEAFF
.	TRBV30	TRBD1	TRBJ1-4	TGTGCCTGGAGTTGGGGACAGGGGGGAGAAAAACTGTTTTTT	CAWSWGQGGEKLFF
.	TRBV14	TRBD2	TRBJ2-1	TGTGCCAGCAGCCAACCCATCCCCCTAGCGGGGGCCGGGCCAAATGAGCAGTTCTTC	CASSQPIPLAGAGPNEQFF
.	TRBV2	.	TRBJ2-1	TGTGCCAGCAGTGAACTTGGGCAGACCTACAATGAGCAGTTCTTC	CASSELGQTYNEQFF
.	TRBV2	TRBD1	TRBJ1-6	TGTGCCAGCAGTGTTCCAGGGGGCCTAGGTTACTCACCCCTCCACTTT	CASSVPGGLGYSPLHF